This T cell receptor (beta chain) was sequenced for a study of shared clonotypes between healthy human individuals. Each of the donors was a healthy adult who was HIV-negative and had not had a recent acute infection or vaccination. As concerns this clone: What it binds is unknown. This specimen includes other DNA sequences encoding the same CDR3.

The repertoire was sequenced with immunoSEQ multiplex PCR; TCRdb's copy has only in-frame clones and lacks some. The table lists 2 million to 2.5 million clones, 93% of them singletons. General study findings and limits: A handful of donors had 4% to 6.5% of their naive CD4 clonotypes in common. Represented genetic and exposure-history diversity was restricted by having few donors.

Sequenced: naive CD4+ T cells from PBMCs. Specified subset: CD45RA+ positively selected. The TCR comes from a man between 18 and 35 years old in good health. Some clones in this sample may be carry-over from other donors' samples.

CDR3 sequence (DNA): TGTGCCAGCAGTTTACCCCGGAACACTGAAGCTTTCTTT. As protein: CASSLPRNTEAFF. The V gene is TRBV28, the J gene TRBJ1-1; D gene unclear. The length of the CDR3 is 13 residues. The V gene's germline CDR1 is MDHEN and CDR2 SYDVKM. Trimming removed 2 bases at V and 1 base at J, with 5 bases between.